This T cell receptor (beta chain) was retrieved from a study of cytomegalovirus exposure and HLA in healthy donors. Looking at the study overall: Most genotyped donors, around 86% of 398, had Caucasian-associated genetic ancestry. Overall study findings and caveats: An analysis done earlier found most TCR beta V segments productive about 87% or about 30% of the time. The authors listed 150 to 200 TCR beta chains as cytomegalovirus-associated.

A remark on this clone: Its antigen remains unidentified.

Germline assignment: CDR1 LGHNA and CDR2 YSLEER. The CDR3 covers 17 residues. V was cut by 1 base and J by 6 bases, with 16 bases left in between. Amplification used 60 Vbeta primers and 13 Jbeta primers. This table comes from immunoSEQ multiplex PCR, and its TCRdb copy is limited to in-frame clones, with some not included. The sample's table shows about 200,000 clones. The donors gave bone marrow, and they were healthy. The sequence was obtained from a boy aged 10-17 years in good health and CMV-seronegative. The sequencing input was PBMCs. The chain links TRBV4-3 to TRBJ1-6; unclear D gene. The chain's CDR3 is CASSQVYPGTVNSPLHF. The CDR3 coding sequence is TGCGCCAGCAGCCAAGTATATCCCGGAACAGTTAATTCACCCCTCCACTTT.